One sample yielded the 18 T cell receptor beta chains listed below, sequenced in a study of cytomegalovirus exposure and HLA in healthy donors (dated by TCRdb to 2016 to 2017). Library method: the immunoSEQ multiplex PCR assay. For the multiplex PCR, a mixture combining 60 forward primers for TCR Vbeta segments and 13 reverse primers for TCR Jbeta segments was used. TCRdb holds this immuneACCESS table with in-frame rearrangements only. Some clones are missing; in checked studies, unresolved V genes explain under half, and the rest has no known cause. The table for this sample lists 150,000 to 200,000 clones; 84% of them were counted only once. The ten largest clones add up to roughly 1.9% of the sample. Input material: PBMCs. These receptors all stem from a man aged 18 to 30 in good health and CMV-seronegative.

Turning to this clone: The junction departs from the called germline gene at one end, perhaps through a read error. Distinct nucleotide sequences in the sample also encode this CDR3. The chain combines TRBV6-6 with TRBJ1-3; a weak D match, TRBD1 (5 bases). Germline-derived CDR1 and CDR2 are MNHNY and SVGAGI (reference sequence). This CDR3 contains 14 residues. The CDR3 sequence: CASSETVYGNTIYF. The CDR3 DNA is TGTGCCAGCAGTGAGACAGTGTATGGAAATACCATATATTTT.

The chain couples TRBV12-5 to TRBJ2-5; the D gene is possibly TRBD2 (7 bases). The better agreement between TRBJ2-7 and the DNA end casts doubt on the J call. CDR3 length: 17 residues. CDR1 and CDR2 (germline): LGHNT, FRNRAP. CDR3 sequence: CASGLILGASGSYEQYF. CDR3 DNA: TGTGCTAGTGGTTTGATCCTGGGGGCTAGCGGATCCTACGAGCAGTACTTC.

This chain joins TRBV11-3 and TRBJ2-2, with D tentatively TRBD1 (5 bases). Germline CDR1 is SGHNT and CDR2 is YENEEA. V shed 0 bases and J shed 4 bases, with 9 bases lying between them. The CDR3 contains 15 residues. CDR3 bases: TGTGCCAGCAGCTTAGAAACAGGATCCACCGGGGAGCTGTTTTTT. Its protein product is CASSLETGSTGELFF.

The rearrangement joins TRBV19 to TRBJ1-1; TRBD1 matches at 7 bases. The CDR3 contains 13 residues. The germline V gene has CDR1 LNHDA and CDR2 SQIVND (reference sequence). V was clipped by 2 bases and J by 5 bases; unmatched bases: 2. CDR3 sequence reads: CASSIRGRTEAFF. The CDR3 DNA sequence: TGTGCCAGTAGTATAAGGGGGCGGACTGAAGCTTTCTTT.

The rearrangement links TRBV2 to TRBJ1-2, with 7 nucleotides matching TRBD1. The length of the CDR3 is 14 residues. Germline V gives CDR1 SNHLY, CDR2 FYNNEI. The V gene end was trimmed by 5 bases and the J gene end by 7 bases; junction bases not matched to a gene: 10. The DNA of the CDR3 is TGTGCCAGCAGTAGCAGGGGGTTTCAGCGTGGCTACACCTTC. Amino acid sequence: CASSSRGFQRGYTF.

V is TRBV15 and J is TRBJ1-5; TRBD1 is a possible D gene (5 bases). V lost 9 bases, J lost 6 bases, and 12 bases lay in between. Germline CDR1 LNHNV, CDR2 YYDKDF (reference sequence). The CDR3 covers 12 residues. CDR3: CATSWGGQPQHF. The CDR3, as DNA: TGTGCCACTTCCTGGGGGGGTCAGCCCCAGCATTTT.

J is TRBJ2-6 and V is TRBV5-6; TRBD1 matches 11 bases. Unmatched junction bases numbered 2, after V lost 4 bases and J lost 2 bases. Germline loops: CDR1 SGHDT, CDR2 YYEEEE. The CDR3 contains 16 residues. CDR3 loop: CASSGGQGAGANVLTF. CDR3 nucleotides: TGTGCCAGCAGCGGGGGACAGGGGGCTGGGGCCAACGTCCTGACTTTC.

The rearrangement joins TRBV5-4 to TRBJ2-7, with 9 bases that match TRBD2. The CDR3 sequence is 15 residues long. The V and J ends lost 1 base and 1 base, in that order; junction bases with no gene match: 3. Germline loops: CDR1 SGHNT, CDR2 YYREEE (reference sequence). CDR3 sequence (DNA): TGTGCCAGCAGCTTGTCGACTAGCGGTTCCTACGAGCAGTACTTC. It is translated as CASSLSTSGSYEQYF.

The chain's CDR3 is CASTTMVQKRGATGELFF. In nucleotides, the CDR3 is TGCGCCAGCACTACGATGGTTCAGAAGCGGGGGGCGACCGGGGAGCTGTTTTTT. The chain links TRBV5-1 to TRBJ2-2, with 9 positions matching TRBD2. The CDR3 covers 18 residues. The germline V gene has CDR1 SGHRS and CDR2 YFSETQ. V trimming: 6 bases; J trimming: 5 bases; junction bases outside the gene matches: 17.

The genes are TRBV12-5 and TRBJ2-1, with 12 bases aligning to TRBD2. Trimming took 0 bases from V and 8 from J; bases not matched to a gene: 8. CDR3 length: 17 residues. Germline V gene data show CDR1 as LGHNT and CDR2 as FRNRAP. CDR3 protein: CASGLVVSSGRADEQFF. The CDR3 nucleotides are TGTGCTAGTGGTTTGGTAGTGTCTAGCGGGAGGGCCGATGAGCAGTTCTTC.

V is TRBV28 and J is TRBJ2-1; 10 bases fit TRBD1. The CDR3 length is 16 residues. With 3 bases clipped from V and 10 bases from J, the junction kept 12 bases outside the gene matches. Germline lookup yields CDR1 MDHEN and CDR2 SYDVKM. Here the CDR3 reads CASSFLVGQGVGEQFF. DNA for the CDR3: TGTGCCAGCAGTTTTCTAGTTGGACAGGGGGTGGGGGAGCAGTTCTTC.

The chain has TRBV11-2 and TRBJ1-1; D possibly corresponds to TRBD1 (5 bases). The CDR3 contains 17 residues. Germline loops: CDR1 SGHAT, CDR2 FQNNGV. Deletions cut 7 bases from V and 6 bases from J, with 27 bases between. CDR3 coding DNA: TGTGCCAGCACCTACTCCAGGGAACACGGGCTCAGGCCTGAAGCTTTCTTT. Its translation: CASTYSREHGLRPEAFF.

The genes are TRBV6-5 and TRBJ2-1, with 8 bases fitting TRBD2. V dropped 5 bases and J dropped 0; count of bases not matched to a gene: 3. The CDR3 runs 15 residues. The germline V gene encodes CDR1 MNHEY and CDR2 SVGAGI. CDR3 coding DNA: TGTGCCAGCAGTAGGACTAGCTTCTCCTACAATGAGCAGTTCTTC. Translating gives CASSRTSFSYNEQFF.

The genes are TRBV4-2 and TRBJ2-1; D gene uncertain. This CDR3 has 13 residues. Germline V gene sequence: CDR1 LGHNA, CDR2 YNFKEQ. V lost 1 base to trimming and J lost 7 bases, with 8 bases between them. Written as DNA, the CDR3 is TGTGCCAGCAGCCAAGGGGCCCCGAATGAGCAGTTCTTC. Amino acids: CASSQGAPNEQFF.

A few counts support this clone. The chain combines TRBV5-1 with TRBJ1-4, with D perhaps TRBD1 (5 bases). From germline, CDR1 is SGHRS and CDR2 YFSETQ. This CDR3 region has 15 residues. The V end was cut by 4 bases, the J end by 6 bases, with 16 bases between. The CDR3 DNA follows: TGCGCCAGCAGCCCCCACTTTGACAGTGATGAAAAACTGTTTTTT. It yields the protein CASSPHFDSDEKLFF.

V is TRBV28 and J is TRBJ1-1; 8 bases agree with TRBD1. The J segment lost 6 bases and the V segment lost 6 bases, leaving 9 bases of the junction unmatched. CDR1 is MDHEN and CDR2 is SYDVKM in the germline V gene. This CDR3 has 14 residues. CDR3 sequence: CASRPPGGISEAFF. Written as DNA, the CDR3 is TGTGCCAGCAGACCCCCAGGGGGCATTTCTGAAGCTTTCTTT.

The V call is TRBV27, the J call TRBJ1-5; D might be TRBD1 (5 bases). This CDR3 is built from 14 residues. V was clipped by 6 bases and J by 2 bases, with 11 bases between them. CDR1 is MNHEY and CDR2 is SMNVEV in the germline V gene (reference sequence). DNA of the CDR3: TGTGCCAGCAGACCCGGGGGAGGCAATCAGCCCCAGCATTTT. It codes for CASRPGGGNQPQHF.

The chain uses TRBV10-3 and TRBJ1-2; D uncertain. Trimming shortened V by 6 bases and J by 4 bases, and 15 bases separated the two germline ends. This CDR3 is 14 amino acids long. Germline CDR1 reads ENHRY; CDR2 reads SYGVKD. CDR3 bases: TGTGCCATCAGATCAGGAGGCGGTCCCTATGGCTACACCTTC. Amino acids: CAIRSGGGPYGYTF.